The TCR beta chain described here comes from a study of identical twins (dated by TCRdb to the mid-2010s). Context from the whole study: The study deep-sequenced TCR alpha and beta repertoires from monozygotic twins, unrelated adults of various ages and cord blood to test whether fetal clonotypes persist. To rule out contamination, replicate twin experiments were performed at different times with different library preparation protocols.

Libraries came from 5' RACE. TCRdb records Illumina HiSeq 2000 as the sequencer. A universal primer binding site was introduced by template switching, and a unique molecular identifier was present in the final cDNA, enabling accurate counting of TCR cDNA molecules. Specific primers in the conserved constant-segment region were used to synthesize first-strand cDNA for TCR alpha and beta chains. To control for contamination, every cDNA library carried two barcodes: a SMART-Mk sample barcode plus Illumina barcodes. TruSeq adapter sequences and Illumina sample barcodes were added in two successive PCR steps. The Illumina HiSeq platform was used with custom primers to sequence TCR alpha and beta cDNA libraries. Per the authors' processing: MiGEC processed the raw reads to extract unique molecular identifiers, while MiXCR was used to determine the CDR3 positions. For each individual, recombination models were inferred using an EM algorithm with the repgenHMM and IGoR tools. Shared clonotype analysis was performed with the tcR package in R, normalizing sharing by the product of cloneset sizes. Out-of-frame nonproductive sequences were analyzed to study raw recombination free of thymic and clonal selection effects. TCRdb reworked the public reads: Q25 trimming with fastp, MiXCR clone assembly, productive beta chains retained. Rows merge per CDR3 protein into single entries with the most common DNA and genes. The V and J calls, along with clone size, are taken from TCRdb and not from the paper's own processing. This sample holds roughly 470,000 distinct CDR3 sequences; 13% to 15% were observed only once. The ten largest account for 0.98% of the sample.

The germline V gene specifies SGDLS as CDR1 and YYNGEE as CDR2. Measured from the cysteine to the phenylalanine, the CDR3 is 16 residues long. Of the read, only the CDR3 DNA is kept; its 48 bases are in frame from base 1. V loses 3 bases, J loses 2 bases, and the germline ends lie 16 bases apart. Notes on this clonotype: Its antigen remains unidentified. Nothing much larger sits one base from this clone, and base qualities are not available.

Every donor in the study was a healthy Caucasian. The twin cohort comprised three pairs of female monozygotic twins, all aged about 18 to 29 years. CD4+ and CD8+ T cell populations were isolated with positive isolation kits from Invitrogen. Overall study outcomes, separate from this receptor: Recombination models systematically underestimated out-of-frame TCR alpha sharing in monozygotic twins but agreed with sharing between unrelated individuals. Compared with coincidental sharing between unrelated individuals, an excess of low generation-probability sequences was observed among out-of-frame TCR alpha sequences shared between twins. In beta out-of-frame sequences, excess twin sharing was weaker, because having fewer shared sequences lowered the signal-to-noise ratio. Fewer insertions were carried by abundant cord blood beta clonotypes, a similar but weaker trend appeared in young adult naive repertoires, and no such trend appeared in memory repertoires. Conclusions relied on cross-sectional statistical analysis, since the same donors could not be followed over many years. Invariant T cells such as MAIT and iNKT could partly confound zero-insertion analyses, though diverse VJ usage argued against this for most clonotypes.

These data were also filed under a second study, of yellow fever vaccine responses in identical twins. According to the second study: According to the authors, in identical twins the way T cells responded to vaccination appeared partly convergent and partly personalized. In the study, vaccine-responding T cell clones were precisely tracked in identical twins.

The material sequenced was CD4+ T cells sorted from blood. The sequence links TRBV9 to TRBJ2-3; the D gene is possibly TRBD2, with 5 bases matching. This TCR derives from a woman aged 18 to 35 in good health. The CDR3 region reads CASSASGSLNTDTQYF. The sequence in DNA is TGTGCCAGCAGCGCCTCGGGGAGTCTGAACACAGATACGCAGTATTTT.